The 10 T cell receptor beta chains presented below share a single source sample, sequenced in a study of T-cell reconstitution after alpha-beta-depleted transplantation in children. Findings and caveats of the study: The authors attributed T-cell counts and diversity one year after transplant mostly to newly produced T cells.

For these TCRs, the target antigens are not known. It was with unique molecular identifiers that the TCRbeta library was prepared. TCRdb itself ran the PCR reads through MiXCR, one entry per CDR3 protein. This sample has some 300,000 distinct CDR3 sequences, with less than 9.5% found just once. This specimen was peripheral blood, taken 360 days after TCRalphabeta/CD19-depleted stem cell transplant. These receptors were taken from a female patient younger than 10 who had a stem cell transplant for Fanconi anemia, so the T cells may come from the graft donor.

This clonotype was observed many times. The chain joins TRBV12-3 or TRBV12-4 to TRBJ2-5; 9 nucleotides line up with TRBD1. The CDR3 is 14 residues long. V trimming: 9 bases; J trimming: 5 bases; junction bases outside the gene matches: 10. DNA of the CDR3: TGTGCCAGTACTTACCGACAGGGGGATGAGACCCAGTACTTC. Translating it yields CASTYRQGDETQYF.

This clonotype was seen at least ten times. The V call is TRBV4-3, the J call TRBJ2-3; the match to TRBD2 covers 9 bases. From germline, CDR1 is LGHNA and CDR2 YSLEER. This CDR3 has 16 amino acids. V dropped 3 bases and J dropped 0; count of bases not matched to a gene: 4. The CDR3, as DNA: TGCGCCAGCAGCCATAGCGGGGGCCGAAGCACAGATACGCAGTATTTT. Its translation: CASSHSGGRSTDTQYF.

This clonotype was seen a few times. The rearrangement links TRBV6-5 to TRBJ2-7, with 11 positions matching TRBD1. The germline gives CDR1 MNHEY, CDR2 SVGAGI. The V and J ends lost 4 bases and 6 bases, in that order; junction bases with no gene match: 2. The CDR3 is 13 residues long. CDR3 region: CASSWGTGGEQYF. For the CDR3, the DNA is TGTGCCAGCAGTTGGGGGACAGGGGGCGAGCAGTACTTC.

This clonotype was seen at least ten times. The CDR3, as DNA: TGTGCCAGCAGTGTTCTCGGGACTTTACATCAGCCCCAGCATTTT. Translated: CASSVLGTLHQPQHF. The chain carries TRBV2 and TRBJ1-5, with a weak D call TRBD1 (5 bases). V was clipped by 4 bases and J by 5 bases, with 15 bases between them. CDR1 and CDR2 (germline): SNHLY, FYNNEI. The CDR3 contains 15 residues.

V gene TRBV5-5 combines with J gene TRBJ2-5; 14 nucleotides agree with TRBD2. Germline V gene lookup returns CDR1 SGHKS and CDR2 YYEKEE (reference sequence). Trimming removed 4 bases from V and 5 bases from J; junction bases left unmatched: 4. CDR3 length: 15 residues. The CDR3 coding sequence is TGTGCCAGCAGCCCGACTAGCGGGGGGGTGGAGACCCAGTACTTC. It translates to CASSPTSGGVETQYF. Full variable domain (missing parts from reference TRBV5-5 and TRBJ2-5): DAGVTQSPTHLIKTRGQQVTLRCSPISGHKSVSWYQQVLGQGPQFIFQYYEKEERGRGNFPDRFSARQFPNYSSELNVNALLLGDSALYLCASSPTSGGVETQYFGPGTRLLVL.

CDR3 in amino acids: CASSSQGPGNEKLFF. The CDR3, as DNA: TGTGCCAGCAGCTCTCAGGGGCCTGGTAATGAAAAACTGTTTTTT. V and J are TRBV11-3 and TRBJ1-4, with D perhaps matching TRBD1 (6 bases). CDR3 length: 15 residues. CDR1 is SGHNT and CDR2 is YENEEA in the germline V gene. V gave up 4 bases and J gave up 4 bases, with 13 bases separating them.

This chain's CDR3 is CAISESVGQGNTEAFF. The DNA for the CDR3 is TGTGCCATCAGTGAGTCTGTAGGGCAGGGGAACACTGAAGCTTTCTTT. The chain carries TRBV10-3 and TRBJ1-1; maybe TRBD1 (5 bases). Germline V gene lookup returns CDR1 ENHRY and CDR2 SYGVKD. The CDR3 spans 16 residues. V was clipped by 0 bases and J by 1 base, with 12 bases between them.

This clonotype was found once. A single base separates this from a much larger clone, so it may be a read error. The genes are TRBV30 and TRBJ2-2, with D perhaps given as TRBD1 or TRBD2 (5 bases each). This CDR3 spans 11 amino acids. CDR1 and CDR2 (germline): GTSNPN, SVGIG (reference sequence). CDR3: CAWRDTGELIF. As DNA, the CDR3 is TGTGCCTGGAGGGACACCGGGGAGCTGATTTTT.

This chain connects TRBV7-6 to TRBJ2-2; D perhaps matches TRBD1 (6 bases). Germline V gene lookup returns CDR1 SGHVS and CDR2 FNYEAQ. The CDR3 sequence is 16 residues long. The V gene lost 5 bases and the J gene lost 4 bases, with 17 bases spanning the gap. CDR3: CASSHVAGESTGELFF. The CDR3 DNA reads TGTGCCAGCAGCCATGTGGCAGGGGAATCCACCGGGGAGCTGTTTTTT.

CDR3 nucleotides: TGTGCCAGCAGCCAATTTTCGAGAGGAAACACCATATATTTT. As protein: CASSQFSRGNTIYF. This sequence joins TRBV14 and TRBJ1-3; the D is unclear. This CDR3 has 14 residues. Germline CDR1 is SGHDN and CDR2 is FVKESK. With 2 bases removed from V and 4 bases from J, the gap between germline ends came to 9 bases. The entire variable domain, with the rest obtained from reference TRBV14 and TRBJ1-3, is as follows: EAGVTQFPSHSVIEKGQTVTLRCDPISGHDNLYWYRRVMGKEIKFLLHFVKESKQDESGMPNNRFLAERTGGTYSTLKVQPAELEDSGVYFCASSQFSRGNTIYFGEGSWLTVV.